The clone carrying this TCR beta chain showed up just a few times. The target antigen is unknown. Just one base apart from a much larger clone, this may be a read error. Time point defined: sample taken at primary tumor resection. Whole RNA, isolated from tumor, nontumor lung or frozen PBMC, was sequenced without prior sorting. More than 70 TRACERx patients with early, untreated non-small cell lung cancer donated samples. The data are from a study of spatial heterogeneity in lung cancer. Broader study findings: Follow-up blood showed ubiquitous expanded tumor TCRs less than blood at resection did.

Trimming pared 4 bases from V and 3 bases from J, leaving 4 bases between. Germline V lookup: CDR1 SGHTA, CDR2 FQGNSA. There are 12 residues in the CDR3. TCRdb re-derived calls from the 5' RACE reads in MiXCR, one entry per CDR3 protein. The sample shows around 40,000 distinct CDR3 sequences, around 5.8% of them seen only once. J is TRBJ1-5 and V is TRBV7-2, with D unresolved. The sequencing here drew on PBMCs, taken at surgery. This clonotype originated in a male donor with early-stage non-small cell lung cancer. The CDR3 spells CASSSTNQPQHF. CDR3 coding DNA: TGTGCCAGCAGCTCCACCAATCAGCCCCAGCATTTT.